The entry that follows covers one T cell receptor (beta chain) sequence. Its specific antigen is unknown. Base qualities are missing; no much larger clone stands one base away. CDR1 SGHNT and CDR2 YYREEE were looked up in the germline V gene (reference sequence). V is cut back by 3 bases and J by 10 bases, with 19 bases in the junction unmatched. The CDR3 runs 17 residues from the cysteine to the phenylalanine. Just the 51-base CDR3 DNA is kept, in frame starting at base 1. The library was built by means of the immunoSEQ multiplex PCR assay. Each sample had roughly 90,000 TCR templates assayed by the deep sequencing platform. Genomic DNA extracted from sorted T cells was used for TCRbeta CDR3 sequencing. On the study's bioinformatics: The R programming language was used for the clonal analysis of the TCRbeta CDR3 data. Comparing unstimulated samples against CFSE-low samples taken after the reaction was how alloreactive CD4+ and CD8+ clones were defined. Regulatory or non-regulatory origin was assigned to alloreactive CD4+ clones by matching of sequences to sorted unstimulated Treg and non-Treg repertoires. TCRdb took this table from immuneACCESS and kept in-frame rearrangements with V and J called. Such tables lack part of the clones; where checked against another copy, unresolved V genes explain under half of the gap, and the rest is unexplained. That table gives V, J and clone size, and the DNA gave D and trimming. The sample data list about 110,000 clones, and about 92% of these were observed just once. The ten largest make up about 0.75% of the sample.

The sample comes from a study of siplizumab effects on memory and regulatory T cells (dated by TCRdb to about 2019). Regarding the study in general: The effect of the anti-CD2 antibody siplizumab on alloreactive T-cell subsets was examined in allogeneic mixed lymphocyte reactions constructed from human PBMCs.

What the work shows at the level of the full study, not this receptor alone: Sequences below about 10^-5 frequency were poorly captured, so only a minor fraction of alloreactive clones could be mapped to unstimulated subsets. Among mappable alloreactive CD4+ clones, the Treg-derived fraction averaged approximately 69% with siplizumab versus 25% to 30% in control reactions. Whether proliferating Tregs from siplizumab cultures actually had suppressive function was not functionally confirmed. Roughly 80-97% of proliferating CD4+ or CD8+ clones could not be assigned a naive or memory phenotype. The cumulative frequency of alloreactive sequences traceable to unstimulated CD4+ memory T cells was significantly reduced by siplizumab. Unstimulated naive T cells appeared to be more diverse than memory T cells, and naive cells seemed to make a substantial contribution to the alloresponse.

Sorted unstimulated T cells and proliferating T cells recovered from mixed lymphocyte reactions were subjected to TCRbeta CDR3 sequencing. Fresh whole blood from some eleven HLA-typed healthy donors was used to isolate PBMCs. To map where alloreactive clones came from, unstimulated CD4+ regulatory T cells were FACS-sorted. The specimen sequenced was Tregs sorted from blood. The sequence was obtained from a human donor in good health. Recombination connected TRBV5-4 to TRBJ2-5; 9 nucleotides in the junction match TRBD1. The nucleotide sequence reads TGTGCCAGCAGCTCGGGGACAGGGTTCCCAAGTAGTCAGGGCCAGTACTTC. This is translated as CASSSGTGFPSSQGQYF.